This TCR beta chain was captured by sequencing in a study of neoadjuvant nivolumab and ipilimumab in lung cancer. Study-level results: Resected tumors had greater TCR richness and clonality than uninvolved lung. From pretherapy to surgery, tumor richness and clonality rose with dual therapy. A small number of samples were TCR sequenced. Blood richness before therapy tracked richness in tumors resected after neoadjuvant therapy.

Assay: immunoSEQ multiplex PCR; the TCRdb copy retains only in-frame clones and omits some. The sample has 9,600 or so clones; 77% are singletons. With regard to this clone: No antigen is known for it.

The sample here was tumor tissue, taken after neoadjuvant nivolumab, alone or with ipilimumab, at or shortly before surgery. This sequence originates from an adult with non-small cell lung cancer.

This CDR3 is CASGTQLTGELFF. In DNA, the CDR3 is TGTGCCAGCGGGACACAACTCACCGGGGAGCTGTTTTTT. This chain uses TRBV28 with TRBJ2-2; a weak D match, TRBD1 (6 bases). V was pared by 8 bases and J by 4 bases, with 11 bases between. The germline V gene encodes CDR1 MDHEN and CDR2 SYDVKM. The CDR3 spans 13 residues.